The clone carrying this T cell receptor (beta chain) was counted once. Its antigen is not identified. These data belong to a study of identifying expanded T cells in peripheral blood. Whole-study findings and limits: Variance in clone template counts between two-week samples significantly increased with total template count across all healthy donors.

The CDR3 consists of 15 residues. Trimming shortened V by 4 bases and J by 2 bases, and 14 bases separated the two germline ends. Germline CDR1 MNHNY, CDR2 SVGAGI (reference sequence). Assay used: immunoSEQ multiplex PCR; TCRdb lists only in-frame clones, some missing. Found here are around 75,000 clones, approximately 87% of them singletons; the top ten hold 2.5% to 3.5%. The chain uses TRBV6-6 and TRBJ1-2; maybe TRBD1 (6 bases). What was sequenced was blood. This TCR was sampled from a person aged 18 to 69 in good health. Here the CDR3 reads CASSFVGQNNYGYTF. In DNA, the CDR3 is TGTGCCAGCAGTTTCGTCGGACAGAACAACTATGGCTACACCTTC.